The next 14 T cell receptor beta chains were all read from a single sample in a study of follicular helper T cells after annual influenza vaccination (dated by TCRdb to about 2017). In light of the paper, this sample's time point label describes: 2014-2015 season, pre-vaccination. Library prep was done by the immunoSEQ multiplex PCR assay. The table was pulled from immuneACCESS by TCRdb, which kept in-frame rearrangements only. Such tables lose some clones; where checked, under half of the loss comes from unresolved V genes, and the rest has no known cause. The sample table shows about 8,700 clones, and around four fifths are seen once. The top ten hold approximately 3% of the sample. Source: CXCR5+ CD38- circulating T follicular helper cells from blood, taken on the day of influenza vaccination. The sample's cell subset or site label, in plain terms: circulating Tfh, non-naive CD4+CXCR5+PD-1+ (ICOS+CD38+ or ICOS-CD38-). All receptors come from an adult who received the influenza vaccine.

The V call is TRBV7-9, the J call TRBJ2-7; TRBD1 matches at 9 bases. Germline values: CDR1 SEHNR, CDR2 FQNEAQ (reference sequence). The CDR3 extends over 16 amino acids. V lost 1 base to trimming and J lost 0 bases; unmatched junction nucleotides: 4. CDR3 sequence: CASSLEGGQGSYEQYF. DNA for the CDR3: TGTGCCAGCAGCTTAGAAGGGGGACAGGGCTCCTACGAGCAGTACTTC.

This clone showed up just a few times. The rearrangement joins TRBV4-2 to TRBJ1-2; 7 bases are a match to TRBD1. The ends lost 2 bases at V and 3 bases at J; junction bases unmatched: 9. Germline-derived CDR1 and CDR2 are LGHNA and YNFKEQ. CDR3 length: 16 amino acids. This CDR3 reads CASSQQLHRGDYGYTF. Here the CDR3 DNA reads TGTGCCAGCAGCCAACAGTTGCACAGGGGTGACTATGGCTACACCTTC.

This chain uses TRBV5-5 with TRBJ1-5; no definite D call. Trimming stripped 1 base from V and 1 base from J, with 6 bases between. The CDR3 runs 14 residues. From germline, CDR1 is SGHKS and CDR2 YYEKEE (reference sequence). CDR3 in amino acids: CASSLSQSNQPQHF. The CDR3 DNA follows: TGTGCCAGCAGCTTGTCACAGAGCAATCAGCCCCAGCATTTT.

This clone turned up a few times. This sequence joins TRBV15 and TRBJ2-7, with D tentatively TRBD1 (5 bases). Trimming removed 5 bases at V and 6 bases at J, with 14 bases between. There are 13 residues in the CDR3. In germline, CDR1 is LNHNV, CDR2 YYDKDF (reference sequence). This chain's CDR3 is CATSANQGAEQYF. The CDR3 region has the DNA TGTGCCACCAGCGCCAACCAAGGGGCCGAGCAGTACTTC.

This chain connects TRBV7-2 to TRBJ1-1; D is undetermined. Germline values: CDR1 SGHTA, CDR2 FQGNSA. Trimming shortened V by 5 bases and J by 3 bases, and 13 bases separated the two germline ends. CDR3 size: 14 residues. CDR3: CASSRPTVDTEAFF. CDR3 nucleotide sequence: TGTGCCAGCAGCCGACCGACGGTGGACACTGAAGCTTTCTTT. The variable domain in full, completed from reference TRBV7-2 and TRBJ1-1, reads GAGVSQSPSNKVTEKGKDVELRCDPISGHTALYWYRQSLGQGLEFLIYFQGNSAPDKSGLPSDRFSAERTGGSVSTLTIQRTQQEDSAVYLCASSRPTVDTEAFFGQGTRLTVV.

The V call is TRBV30, the J call TRBJ1-1; no definite D call. The V gene lost 0 bases and the J gene lost 4 bases, with 9 bases spanning the gap. Germline V gene sequence: CDR1 GTSNPN, CDR2 SVGIG (reference sequence). The CDR3 sequence is 13 residues long. CDR3 residues: CAWSVRAGTEAFF. The DNA for the CDR3 is TGTGCCTGGAGTGTCCGGGCGGGCACTGAAGCTTTCTTT.

The chain is built from TRBV5-4 and TRBJ2-5, with 11 bases matching TRBD2. The J segment lost 4 bases and the V segment lost 1 base, leaving 6 bases of the junction unmatched. This CDR3 is 16 amino acids long. In germline, CDR1 is SGHNT, CDR2 YYREEE (reference sequence). The CDR3 nucleotides read TGTGCCAGCAGCTTGAGTAGCGGGGGGGCCGCAGAGACCCAGTACTTC. Its protein product is CASSLSSGGAAETQYF. Combining the CDR3 with reference TRBV5-4 and TRBJ2-5 gives the whole variable domain ETGVTQSPTHLIKTRGQQVTLRCSSQSGHNTVSWYQQALGQGPQFIFQYYREEENGRGNFPPRFSGLQFPNYSSELNVNALELDDSALYLCASSLSSGGAAETQYFGPGTRLLVL.

This sequence joins TRBV7-9 and TRBJ1-2; D possibly corresponds to TRBD1 (6 bases). V gave up 2 bases and J gave up 7 bases, with 11 bases separating them. Germline V gene data show CDR1 as SEHNR and CDR2 as FQNEAQ (reference sequence). The CDR3 covers 13 residues. The CDR3 loop is CASSLPTGTGYTF. CDR3 nucleotide sequence: TGTGCCAGCAGCTTACCGACAGGAACTGGCTACACCTTC.

This clone appeared a few times. V and J are TRBV6-5 and TRBJ2-2, with D perhaps TRBD2 (5 bases). The CDR3 is 14 residues long. Trimming cost V 7 bases and J 6 bases, with 15 bases left between them. Germline V CDR1 and CDR2: MNHEY, SVGAGI. The chain's CDR3 is CASKSGISSGELFF. The CDR3 DNA reads as TGTGCCAGCAAATCCGGGATCTCTTCCGGGGAGCTGTTTTTT.

The CDR3 DNA is TGTGCCTGGAGTGTGGATCCGGTAGATAATTCACCCCTCCACTTT. This gives the protein CAWSVDPVDNSPLHF. V and J are TRBV30 and TRBJ1-6; D remains ambiguous. CDR1 and CDR2 (germline): GTSNPN, SVGIG (reference sequence). V lost 0 bases, J lost 5 bases, and 11 bases lay in between. The CDR3 extends over 15 amino acids.

The chain recombines TRBV7-2 with TRBJ1-1, with D perhaps TRBD1 (6 bases). Germline CDR1 and CDR2: SGHTA and FQGNSA. CDR3 length: 14 amino acids. Trimming shortened V by 5 bases and J by 10 bases, and 20 bases separated the two germline ends. The CDR3 DNA sequence: TGTGCCAGCAGCCCACAAACTGGACAGAGACGAGCTTTCTTT. Translated, it gives CASSPQTGQRRAFF.

The chain employs TRBV7-2 and TRBJ2-5; D not resolved. V was clipped by 5 bases and J by 5 bases, with 9 bases between them. This CDR3 comprises 12 residues. Germline V CDR1 and CDR2: SGHTA, FQGNSA. CDR3 region: CASSARSETQYF. As DNA, the CDR3 is TGTGCCAGCAGCGCCAGGAGCGAGACCCAGTACTTC. The full variable domain, completed using reference TRBV7-2 and TRBJ2-5, is GAGVSQSPSNKVTEKGKDVELRCDPISGHTALYWYRQSLGQGLEFLIYFQGNSAPDKSGLPSDRFSAERTGGSVSTLTIQRTQQEDSAVYLCASSARSETQYFGPGTRLLVL.

The chain carries TRBV28 and TRBJ2-7; TRBD1 aligns across 10 bases. Unmatched junction bases numbered 9, after V lost 5 bases and J lost 5 bases. The CDR3 covers 15 residues. CDR1 MDHEN and CDR2 SYDVKM come from the germline V gene. CDR3 region: CASSLPGQGIHEQYF. CDR3 sequence (DNA): TGTGCCAGCAGTCTCCCGGGACAGGGGATCCACGAGCAGTACTTC.

This clone was picked up one time. This rearrangement joins TRBV5-1 to TRBJ2-2, with 7 bases matching TRBD2. Trimming took 0 bases from V and 7 from J; bases not matched to a gene: 9. CDR1 SGHRS and CDR2 YFSETQ come from the germline V gene. The CDR3 runs to 16 residues. The chain's CDR3 is CASSLGASGYDGELFF. The DNA of the CDR3 is TGCGCCAGCAGCTTGGGGGCTAGCGGTTATGACGGGGAGCTGTTTTTT.